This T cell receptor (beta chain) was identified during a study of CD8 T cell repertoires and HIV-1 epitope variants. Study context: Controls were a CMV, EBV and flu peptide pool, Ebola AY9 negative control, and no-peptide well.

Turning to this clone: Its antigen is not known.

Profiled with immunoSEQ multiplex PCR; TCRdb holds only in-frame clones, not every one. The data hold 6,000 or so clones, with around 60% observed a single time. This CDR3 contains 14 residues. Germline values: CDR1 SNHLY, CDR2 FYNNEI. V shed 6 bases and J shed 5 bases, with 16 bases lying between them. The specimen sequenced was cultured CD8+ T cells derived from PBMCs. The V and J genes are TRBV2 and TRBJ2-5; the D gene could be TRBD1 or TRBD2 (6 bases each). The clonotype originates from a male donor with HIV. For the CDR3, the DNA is TGTGCCAGCAGGGGCTTCACAGGGAGGGAGACCCAGTACTTC. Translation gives CASRGFTGRETQYF.